The 15 T cell receptor beta chains below were found in one sample sequenced in a study of long-term antiretroviral therapy in people with HIV (dated by TCRdb to between 2021 and 2022). Sequencing of the TRB variable region was done with the immunoSEQ hsTCRB v3.0 assay at survey level resolution. The immuneACCESS repertoire file appears here via TCRdb, limited to in-frame rearrangements. These files lack a portion of the clones; in checked studies, under half of the deficit traces to unresolved V genes, and the cause of the others is not known. The sample table shows 34,000 or so clones, and approximately 85% are seen once. The top ten constitute 4.8% of the sample. The sequencing here drew on unsorted PBMCs, taken 2.8 years before starting antiretroviral therapy. These receptors originate from a woman aged 30 to 39 with HIV.

This chain connects TRBV7-3 to TRBJ2-3; D is unresolved. This CDR3 is 13 amino acids long. The germline V gene has CDR1 SGHTA and CDR2 FQGTGA. The ends were cut back, 0 bases at V and 6 bases at J, with 7 bases in the middle. The CDR3 DNA reads TGTGCCAGCAGCTTAACCAGCATGGATACGCAGTATTTT. This codes for CASSLTSMDTQYF.

This clone is medium-sized. This sequence joins TRBV6-1 and TRBJ1-2, with D maybe TRBD1 (5 bases). V shed 3 bases and J shed 6 bases, with 11 bases lying between them. The CDR3 is 13 amino acids. Germline-derived CDR1 and CDR2 are MNHNS and SASEGT. The CDR3 loop reads CASSEGGSHGYTF. The CDR3 nucleotides read TGTGCCAGCAGTGAGGGGGGGAGCCATGGCTACACCTTC.

The sample holds a few counts of this clone. The chain links TRBV6-6 to TRBJ2-2; D unresolved. CDR1 and CDR2 from the germline V gene are MNHNY and SVGAGI (reference sequence). The V gene lost 7 bases and the J gene lost 0 bases, with 9 bases spanning the gap. This CDR3 has 14 amino acids. CDR3: CASTLLSNTGELFF. The CDR3 DNA sequence: TGTGCCAGCACGTTATTATCGAACACCGGGGAGCTGTTTTTT.

The chain recombines TRBV5-1 with TRBJ1-4; TRBD1 might be the D (6 bases). This CDR3 has 14 residues. Looked up from germline, CDR1 is SGHRS and CDR2 is YFSETQ. Trimming pared 5 bases from V and 2 bases from J, leaving 10 bases between. CDR3 bases: TGCGCCAGCAGTAATGGGGGCACTAATGAAAAACTGTTTTTT. It is translated as CASSNGGTNEKLFF.

V usage is TRBV6-4 and J usage is TRBJ1-1; weak D call: TRBD1 (6 bases). V lost 5 bases to trimming and J lost 1 base, with 8 bases between them. The CDR3 length is 13 residues. Germline CDR1 is MRHNA and CDR2 is SNTAGT. As DNA, the CDR3 is TGTGCCAGCAGTACAGGGAAGAACACTGAAGCTTTCTTT. Its translation is CASSTGKNTEAFF.

The chain links TRBV29-1 to TRBJ2-7; a possible D gene is TRBD2 (6 bases). V was cut by 6 bases and J by 0 bases, with 9 bases left in between. Germline CDR1 SQVTM, CDR2 ANQGSEA. This CDR3 region has 12 residues. DNA for the CDR3: TGCAGCGTGGAGGGAACCTCCTACGAGCAGTACTTC. Translation: CSVEGTSYEQYF.

This rearrangement joins TRBV10-3 to TRBJ1-1, with 9 bases matching TRBD1. This CDR3 is 14 amino acids long. Germline V gene sequence: CDR1 ENHRY, CDR2 SYGVKD. Trimming took 6 bases from V and 4 from J; bases not matched to a gene: 6. CDR3 loop: CAIRLGQGITEAFF. For the CDR3, the DNA is TGTGCCATCAGACTGGGACAGGGTATCACTGAAGCTTTCTTT.

The V gene is TRBV5-1, the J gene TRBJ1-3; the D is unclear. The V gene lost 0 bases and the J gene lost 0 bases, with 10 bases spanning the gap. Germline V gene sequence: CDR1 SGHRS, CDR2 YFSETQ. CDR3 length equals 16 residues. CDR3 region: CASSLAGANSGNTIYF. CDR3 in DNA: TGCGCCAGCAGCTTGGCGGGCGCCAACTCTGGAAACACCATATATTTT.

V and J are TRBV19 and TRBJ1-1; D uncertain. Germline V gives CDR1 LNHDA, CDR2 SQIVND (reference sequence). The CDR3 is made up of 15 amino acids. V lost 2 bases and J lost 0, with 10 bases in between. CDR3 coding DNA: TGTGCCAGTAGTATAATGGCGAACATGAACACTGAAGCTTTCTTT. It is translated as CASSIMANMNTEAFF.

This rearrangement joins TRBV7-8 to TRBJ2-7, with TRBD1 matching over 10 bases. The CDR3 contains 14 residues. The J segment lost 3 bases and the V segment lost 5 bases, leaving 4 bases of the junction unmatched. CDR1 and CDR2 from the germline V gene are SGHVS and FQNEAQ. CDR3 loop: CASSLGQGDYEQYV. In DNA form, the CDR3 reads TGTGCCAGCAGCCTCGGACAGGGGGACTACGAGCAGTACGTC.

The chain uses TRBV30 and TRBJ1-5; tentative D call: TRBD1 (6 bases). Germline loops: CDR1 GTSNPN, CDR2 SVGIG (reference sequence). V was cut by 2 bases and J by 5 bases, with 10 bases left in between. This CDR3 spans 13 amino acids. CDR3 residues: CAWSLAGDQPQHF. In nucleotides, the CDR3 is TGTGCCTGGAGTCTCGCAGGGGATCAGCCCCAGCATTTT.

The CDR3: CASRAGTGSYEQYF. The CDR3 nucleotides read TGCGCCAGCAGAGCCGGGACAGGGTCCTACGAGCAGTACTTC. V and J are TRBV5-1 and TRBJ2-7, with 9 bases fitting TRBD1. This CDR3 region has 14 residues. The trim removed 5 bases at V and 1 base at J, leaving 4 bases unmatched. The V gene's germline CDR1 is SGHRS and CDR2 YFSETQ.

The chain couples TRBV7-2 to TRBJ1-5; D unresolved. Germline CDR1 reads SGHTA; CDR2 reads FQGNSA. Trimming stripped 2 bases from V and 7 bases from J, with 12 bases between. CDR3 size: 14 residues. The CDR3 DNA reads as TGTGCCAGCAGCTTATACAGCTTAGGGCAGCCCCAGCATTTT. It specifies CASSLYSLGQPQHF.

The chain is built from TRBV7-9 and TRBJ1-3, with D hard to call. The CDR3 is 12 amino acids. In germline, CDR1 is SEHNR, CDR2 FQNEAQ (reference sequence). V gave up 5 bases and J gave up 1 base, with 3 bases separating them. CDR3 in DNA: TGTGCCAGCAGCCTGTCTGGAAACACCATATATTTT. Protein sequence: CASSLSGNTIYF. Looking up the rest from reference TRBV7-9 and TRBJ1-3 gives the full variable domain: DTGVSQNPRHKITKRGQNVTFRCDPISEHNRLYWYRQTLGQGPEFLTYFQNEAQLEKSRLLSDRFSAERPKGSFSTLEIQRTEQGDSAMYLCASSLSGNTIYFGEGSWLTVV.

The genes are TRBV5-5 and TRBJ1-4; D gene uncertain. The V end was cut by 6 bases, the J end by 5 bases, with 8 bases between. Per germline, CDR1 SGHKS and CDR2 YYEKEE (reference sequence). The CDR3 runs to 12 residues. CDR3 nucleotide sequence: TGTGCCAGCAACCCCATGAATGAAAAACTGTTTTTT. Protein: CASNPMNEKLFF.